One TCR beta chain is described in this entry. The antigen is unknown. These data are taken from a study of cytomegalovirus exposure and HLA in healthy donors. The study, taken as a whole, reports: Reports indicated that the classifier achieved high specificity and sensitivity in diagnosing cytomegalovirus status.

Every donor was a healthy person donating bone marrow. This PCR relied on a set of 60 Vbeta primers and 13 Jbeta primers. The assay was immunoSEQ multiplex PCR, and TCRdb's table has in-frame clones only and misses some. Found here are 110,000 to 150,000 clones, 65% to 90% of them singletons; the top ten hold about 1.3%. Germline-derived CDR1 and CDR2 are SGHTA and FQGNSA. CDR3 length: 18 residues. The trim removed 0 bases at V and 6 bases at J, leaving 12 bases unmatched. The source is a female donor in good health and CMV-seronegative. The V gene is TRBV7-2, the J gene TRBJ2-3; 10 bases align to TRBD2. The sequenced sample consisted of PBMCs. CDR3 in amino acids: CASSLAWVAGGPRDTQYF. CDR3 coding DNA: TGTGCCAGCAGCTTAGCGTGGGTAGCGGGAGGTCCCAGGGATACGCAGTATTTT.